This is a list of T cell receptor beta chains from one sample in a study of cytomegalovirus exposure and HLA in healthy donors. The protocol was immunoSEQ multiplex PCR, while the TCRdb copy is restricted to in-frame clones and leaves out a portion. The table has 100,000 or so clones, around 76% seen once. Sequencing was carried out using PBMCs. The receptors here all came from a man under 40 in good health and CMV-seropositive. Both conserved end residues are part of each CDR3. D genes are given only for firm matches. Some rows have no size entry. The others give once, few or many, or a class for an expanded clone.

d_call j_call v_call clone_size cdr3_nt cdr3_aa
. TRBJ2-2 TRBV19 . TGTGCCAGTAGTATATATTCGGGTCGAACCGGGGAGCTGTTTTTT CASSIYSGRTGELFF
. TRBJ2-7 TRBV7-9 . TGTGCCAGCAGCTCGGGGAGATACGAGCAGTACTTC CASSSGRYEQYF
. TRBJ2-1 TRBV12-5 . TGTGCTAGTGGTTTGGACGGGTTCCCACCTCAGTTCTTC CASGLDGFPPQFF
TRBD1 TRBJ2-7 TRBV7-6 . TGTGCCAGCACAACGGGACAGTTCTACGAGCAGTACTTC CASTTGQFYEQYF
TRBD1 TRBJ1-1 TRBV5-6 few TGTGCCAGCAAGGGGGTCCCGGGACAGACTAACACTGAAGCTTTCTTT CASKGVPGQTNTEAFF
TRBD1 TRBJ2-5 TRBV6-5 . TGTGCCAGCAGTTACCGGACAGGGCGGGAGACCCAGTACTTC CASSYRTGRETQYF
. TRBJ1-2 TRBV5-4 . TGTGCCAGCAGCTTGAGGGGCTCATGGGGTAACTATGGCTACACCTTC CASSLRGSWGNYGYTF
TRBD1 TRBJ1-5 TRBV5-6 . TGTGCCAGCAGCTTTCGACAGGGGGCAGGTCAGCCCCAGCATTTT CASSFRQGAGQPQHF
TRBD1 TRBJ2-7 TRBV27 . TGTGCCAGCAGTTCCGGGACAGGGGGCTACGAGCAGTACTTC CASSSGTGGYEQYF
. TRBJ2-2 TRBV5-6 . TGTGCCAGCAGCCCGATGGGGGGAACCGGGGAGCTGTTTTTT CASSPMGGTGELFF
. TRBJ2-7 TRBV5-8 . TGTGCCAGCAGCCTAAGATCCGGGACACACTACGAGCAGTACTTC CASSLRSGTHYEQYF
. TRBJ2-7 TRBV6-5 . TGTGCCAGCAGTAACCCCTTACCCGGGTCTTACGAGCAGTACTTC CASSNPLPGSYEQYF
. TRBJ1-3 TRBV19 . TGTGCCAGTAGAGAGTTGGACAGCTCTGGAAACACCATATATTTT CASRELDSSGNTIYF
TRBD2 TRBJ2-7 TRBV7-2 . TGTGCCAGCAGCTTAGAGGTTTCAGCGGGGGGTTTCTACGAGCAGTACTTC CASSLEVSAGGFYEQYF
. TRBJ2-1 TRBV5-1 . TGCGCCAGCAGCTCTGGACTTGAGCAGTTCTTC CASSSGLEQFF
. TRBJ2-1 TRBV10-3 . TGTGCCATCAGTGACTCCACAGGGAGCTCCTACAATGAGCAGTTCTTC CAISDSTGSSYNEQFF
. TRBJ2-2 TRBV30 . TGTGCCTGGAGTGTCCGGGCCAGGGTGAACACCGGGGAGCTGTTTTTT CAWSVRARVNTGELFF
. TRBJ2-1 TRBV19 . TGTGCCAGTAATCCCGGCGGCTCCTACAATGAGCAGTTCTTC CASNPGGSYNEQFF
TRBD2 TRBJ2-1 TRBV4-1 . TGCGCCAGCAGCCAAGGGGGGAGCGGGGGCAATGAGCAGTTCTTC CASSQGGSGGNEQFF
TRBD1 TRBJ2-7 TRBV2 . TGTGCCAGCAACCAACAGGGGTCCTACGAGCAGTACTTC CASNQQGSYEQYF
TRBD1 TRBJ1-1 TRBV4-3 . TGCGCCAGCAGCCCCACTCAGGGGGAAGGCACTGAAGCTTTCTTT CASSPTQGEGTEAFF
. TRBJ2-5 TRBV10-3 once TGTGCCATCTCTCCAGGGGCCACTACCCAAGAGACCCAGTACTTC CAISPGATTQETQYF
TRBD2 TRBJ2-1 TRBV7-9 once TGTGCCAGCAGCTTAACTCCAATCACCTCGGGGGGGGCCAATAGGGAGCAGTTCTTC CASSLTPITSGGANREQFF
TRBD1 TRBJ2-7 TRBV27 . TGTGCCAGCAGTATCGGGACAGCCTACGAGCAGTACTTC CASSIGTAYEQYF
. TRBJ1-6 TRBV30 . TGTGCCTGGAGTGTATTCGGTCTCTCGCCCCTCCACTTT CAWSVFGLSPLHF
. TRBJ2-3 TRBV27 . TGTGCCAGCAGGCAACTGACCGGGTTTAGCACAGATACGCAGTATTTT CASRQLTGFSTDTQYF
. TRBJ1-1 TRBV6-4 . TGTGCCAGCAGTCGCGAGGGAACAGTCACTGAAGCTTTCTTT CASSREGTVTEAFF
. TRBJ2-7 TRBV4-3 . TGCGCCAGCAGCCAAGTGGCTTTGGGGGGCTACGAGCAGTACTTC CASSQVALGGYEQYF
TRBD2 TRBJ2-7 TRBV11-2 . TGTGCCAGCAGCTTAGGATTCGGCGGGGCGGGGGGAATATACGAGCAGTACTTC CASSLGFGGAGGIYEQYF
TRBD1 TRBJ2-3 TRBV6-1 . TGTGCCATCCCGGGACAGGGGTATATACCGCAGTATTTT CAIPGQGYIPQYF
TRBD1 TRBJ1-2 TRBV30 . TGTGCCGCCCAGGGGGCGCTTTCCTATGGCTACACCTTC CAAQGALSYGYTF
. TRBJ1-2 TRBV30 . TGTGCCTGGAGTGTACAGCAGGGGAGAAACTATGGCTACACCTTC CAWSVQQGRNYGYTF
TRBD1 TRBJ1-6 TRBV7-3 . TGTGCCAGCAGCTTAGTCCCGGGACAGGGTTCACCCCTCCACTTT CASSLVPGQGSPLHF
. TRBJ1-5 TRBV6-1 medium-sized TGTGCCAGCAGTGAACTAGCAGGAGGTGCTCAGCCCCAGCATTTT CASSELAGGAQPQHF
. TRBJ2-7 TRBV6-5 . TGTGCCAGCAGGACAGGGACTTTCTACGAGCAGTACTTC CASRTGTFYEQYF
TRBD2 TRBJ2-2 TRBV10-3 . TGTGCCATGCGTAGCGGGGTGACCGGGGAGCTGTTTTTT CAMRSGVTGELFF
TRBD2 TRBJ2-2 TRBV6-5 . TGTGCCAGCAGCTTCGGCGGGGGGCGGGCCGGGGAGCTGTTTTTT CASSFGGGRAGELFF
. TRBJ2-7 TRBV7-9 . TGTTCCAGCAGCTTAGATTCCGGCGACAGAGAAAAGTACTTC CSSSLDSGDREKYF
. TRBJ1-4 TRBV11-2 . TGTGCCAGCAGCTTCACAGACAATGAAAAACTGTTTTTT CASSFTDNEKLFF
. TRBJ1-1 TRBV2 few TGTGCCAGCAGTGAAGGGCAGGTAGGGGCTGAAGCTTTCTTT CASSEGQVGAEAFF